The 23 T cell receptor beta chains given below trace back to one sample, sequenced in a study of PD-1 blockade in classical Hodgkin lymphoma. Data came from immunoSEQ multiplex PCR; TCRdb stores just in-frame clones and leaves some out. Of roughly 68,000 clones detected, 93% appear once; the ten largest clones hold 2.6%. The time point was: newly diagnosed, previously untreated cHL patient sample. Sequenced input: peripheral blood mononuclear cells (PBMCs). These receptors came from a human donor with classical Hodgkin lymphoma.

The CDR3 sequence is CATGTDFPYGYTF. CDR3 nucleotides: TGTGCCACCGGTACGGACTTCCCCTATGGCTACACCTTC. This rearrangement joins TRBV10-3 to TRBJ1-2; unclear D gene. Trimming removed 10 bases at V and 4 bases at J, with 16 bases between. The CDR3 has 13 amino acids. Germline lookup yields CDR1 ENHRY and CDR2 SYGVKD.

V gene TRBV9 combines with J gene TRBJ1-4; a possible D gene is TRBD1 (5 bases). This CDR3 spans 15 amino acids. Germline-derived CDR1 and CDR2 are SGDLS and YYNGEE. V gave up 3 bases and J gave up 5 bases, with 14 bases separating them. In DNA form, the CDR3 reads TGTGCCAGCAGCGCCTCGGGACGGCTGAATGAAAAACTGTTTTTT. Protein sequence: CASSASGRLNEKLFF.

CDR3 bases: TGTGCCAGCAGCCCCGGACAACCTCTCGGCTACACCTTC. It specifies CASSPGQPLGYTF. The chain couples TRBV5-6 to TRBJ1-2; possibly TRBD1 for D (5 bases). Germline V gene sequence: CDR1 SGHDT, CDR2 YYEEEE. The germline V and J ends were trimmed by 4 bases and 8 bases, with 15 bases remaining between them. The CDR3 is 13 residues long.

Concerning this clone itself: Its ends do not fully match the called genes, so a read error is possible. The chain recombines TRBV4-1 with TRBJ1-5, with 7 bases matching TRBD1. Germline V gene sequence: CDR1 MGHRA, CDR2 YSYEKL. This CDR3 region has 15 residues. Here the CDR3 reads CASSQAEGAGQPQHF. CDR3 sequence (DNA): TGTGCCAGCAGCCAAGCGGAGGGGGCAGGACAGCCCCAGCATTTT.

The J gene is TRBJ2-1, the V gene TRBV9; 7 positions match TRBD2. The CDR3 is made up of 16 amino acids. V shed 4 bases, J shed 1 base, and the junction held 8 bases outside the gene matches. CDR1 SGDLS and CDR2 YYNGEE come from the germline V gene. CDR3 in amino acids: CASSLSGTTSYNEQFF. CDR3 in DNA: TGTGCCAGCAGCCTGTCCGGGACTACATCCTACAATGAGCAGTTCTTC. The full variable domain, in which reference TRBV9 and TRBJ2-1 provide the parts outside the CDR3, is DSGVTQTPKHLITATGQRVTLRCSPRSGDLSVYWYQQSLDQGLQFLIQYYNGEERAKGNILERFSAQQFPDLHSELNLSSLELGDSALYFCASSLSGTTSYNEQFFGPGTRLTVL.

This sequence joins TRBV28 and TRBJ1-4; 7 bases are a match to TRBD1. V was clipped by 1 base and J by 1 base; unmatched bases: 6. This CDR3 has 17 amino acids. CDR1 MDHEN and CDR2 SYDVKM come from the germline V gene. Here the CDR3 reads CASSLLTGLGTNEKLFF. CDR3 DNA: TGTGCCAGCAGTTTATTGACAGGGTTGGGAACTAATGAAAAACTGTTTTTT. Full variable domain (remainder filled in from reference TRBV28 and TRBJ1-4): DVKVTQSSRYLVKRTGEKVFLECVQDMDHENMFWYRQDPGLGLRLIYFSYDVKMKEKGDIPEGYSVSREKKERFSLILESASTNQTSMYLCASSLLTGLGTNEKLFFGSGTQLSVL.

The chain is built from TRBV27 and TRBJ1-1, with D uncertain. The CDR3 spans 13 residues. The V gene lost 2 bases and the J gene lost 1 base, with 5 bases spanning the gap. Germline CDR1 MNHEY, CDR2 SMNVEV (reference sequence). DNA for the CDR3: TGTGCCAGCAGTTTACGGCAGAACACTGAAGCTTTCTTT. This sequence encodes CASSLRQNTEAFF.

The chain recombines TRBV6-5 with TRBJ2-3; D uncertain. Trimming shortened V by 1 base and J by 4 bases, and 6 bases separated the two germline ends. Germline V gives CDR1 MNHEY, CDR2 SVGAGI. This CDR3 has 13 amino acids. CDR3 sequence (DNA): TGTGCCAGCAGTTACTTTAAGGCAGATACGCAGTATTTT. Residues: CASSYFKADTQYF.

This clone occurred a few times. The chain combines TRBV5-1 with TRBJ1-2; D unclear. The germline V gene encodes CDR1 SGHRS and CDR2 YFSETQ. V lost 1 base and J lost 0, with 7 bases in between. CDR3 length equals 14 residues. In DNA, the CDR3 is TGCGCCAGCAGCTTGTCAAGAACTAACTATGGCTACACCTTC. It translates to CASSLSRTNYGYTF.

This clone was seen a single time. The chain employs TRBV9 and TRBJ2-7, with a possible D match to TRBD2 (5 bases). The CDR3 has 13 amino acids. CDR1 is SGDLS, CDR2 YYNGEE, per germline. Trimming removed 2 bases at V and 5 bases at J, with 11 bases between. In nucleotides, the CDR3 is TGTGCCAGCAGCGTCAGAGGGTTCGACGAGCAGTACTTC. Encoded protein: CASSVRGFDEQYF.

This clone was observed a few times. V is TRBV19 and J is TRBJ1-5, with 7 bases fitting TRBD1. Germline V gene lookup returns CDR1 LNHDA and CDR2 SQIVND (reference sequence). This CDR3 is 16 amino acids long. V dropped 5 bases and J dropped 1; count of bases not matched to a gene: 8. The CDR3 reads CASSSTGRSSNQPQHF. The CDR3 coding sequence is TGTGCCAGTAGTTCGACAGGGCGGTCAAGCAATCAGCCCCAGCATTTT.

In this sample, this clone turned up once. V and J are TRBV11-2 and TRBJ2-7, with 14 bases matching TRBD2. The germline V gene encodes CDR1 SGHAT and CDR2 FQNNGV. The CDR3 consists of 17 residues. The V segment lost 5 bases and the J segment 6 bases; nucleotides outside the gene matches: 12. The CDR3 DNA is TGTGCCAGCAGCCCAGGACTAGCGGGAGGCCCTCCGCCCGAGCAGTACTTC. Amino acids: CASSPGLAGGPPPEQYF.

There are a few counts of this clone. The chain uses TRBV18 and TRBJ1-1; D unresolved. The CDR3 spans 13 residues. CDR1 and CDR2 from the germline V gene are KGHSH and LQKENI. V dropped 3 bases and J dropped 1 base, with 6 bases sitting between them. This chain's CDR3 is CASSPFGNTEAFF. In nucleotides, the CDR3 is TGTGCCAGCTCACCTTTCGGGAACACTGAAGCTTTCTTT. Supplemented by reference TRBV18 and TRBJ1-1, the full variable domain reads NAGVMQNPRHLVRRRGQEARLRCSPMKGHSHVYWYRQLPEEGLKFMVYLQKENIIDESGMPKERFSAEFPKEGPSILRIQQVVRGDSAAYFCASSPFGNTEAFFGQGTRLTVV.

The chain links TRBV5-4 to TRBJ1-1; D not certain. The CDR3 is 13 amino acids. The ends were cut back, 1 base at V and 3 bases at J, with 7 bases in the middle. Germline loops: CDR1 SGHNT, CDR2 YYREEE (reference sequence). This CDR3 reads CASSLTKYTEAFF. CDR3 DNA: TGTGCCAGCAGCTTGACTAAATACACTGAAGCTTTCTTT.

This clone showed up just once. The chain combines TRBV9 with TRBJ1-2; 9 bases line up with TRBD1. Germline CDR1 reads SGDLS; CDR2 reads YYNGEE. The CDR3 has 15 amino acids. The trim removed 4 bases at V and 4 bases at J, leaving 8 bases unmatched. The chain's CDR3 is CASSPGGQGLYGYTF. The CDR3 coding sequence is TGTGCCAGCAGCCCGGGGGGACAGGGACTCTATGGCTACACCTTC. The full variable domain, with the rest looked up from reference TRBV9 and TRBJ1-2, is DSGVTQTPKHLITATGQRVTLRCSPRSGDLSVYWYQQSLDQGLQFLIQYYNGEERAKGNILERFSAQQFPDLHSELNLSSLELGDSALYFCASSPGGQGLYGYTFGSGTRLTVV.

CDR3 protein: CARTYSSPYNEQFF. CDR3 coding DNA: TGCGCCAGAACCTACAGTTCCCCCTACAATGAGCAGTTCTTC. The gene calls are TRBV4-3 and TRBJ2-1; unclear D gene. Trimming stripped 9 bases from V and 2 bases from J, with 14 bases between. The CDR3 is 14 residues long. Germline CDR1 and CDR2: LGHNA and YSLEER.

The chain links TRBV7-2 to TRBJ1-2, with D tentatively TRBD1 (6 bases). CDR3 size: 14 residues. V was trimmed by 5 bases and J by 8 bases, leaving 18 bases between them. The germline V gene encodes CDR1 SGHTA and CDR2 FQGNSA. The CDR3: CASSPALGGVGYTF. The CDR3 coding sequence is TGTGCCAGCAGCCCAGCATTGGGGGGCGTAGGCTACACCTTC.

The chain couples TRBV19 to TRBJ2-2, with 8 bases identical to TRBD1. V gave up 7 bases and J gave up 5 bases; unmatched junction bases: 9. Germline assignment: CDR1 LNHDA and CDR2 SQIVND (reference sequence). The CDR3 is 15 amino acids. The CDR3 DNA reads as TGTGCCAGTATGCCCCCAGGGGGCGGAACCGGGGAGCTGTTTTTT. This encodes CASMPPGGGTGELFF.

The rearrangement links TRBV11-2 to TRBJ2-2; a possible D gene is TRBD2 (6 bases). Looked up from germline, CDR1 is SGHAT and CDR2 is FQNNGV. This CDR3 spans 15 amino acids. V lost 4 bases, J lost 4 bases, and 13 bases lay in between. The CDR3 DNA sequence: TGTGCCAGCAGCTCGGGACTTCAGGGCACCGGGGAGCTGTTTTTT. This gives the protein CASSSGLQGTGELFF.

The chain employs TRBV5-5 and TRBJ2-1; possible D gene TRBD2, 5 bases. V lost 4 bases and J lost 5, with 16 bases in between. Germline V gene data show CDR1 as SGHKS and CDR2 as YYEKEE (reference sequence). CDR3 length equals 15 residues. The CDR3 region has the DNA TGTGCCAGCAGCCCACTCCGGAGGCTCGACAATGAGCAGTTCTTC. It translates to CASSPLRRLDNEQFF.

The V call is TRBV11-2, the J call TRBJ2-7, with TRBD2 identical over 9 bases. V lost 3 bases to trimming and J lost 1 base; unmatched junction nucleotides: 7. CDR1 and CDR2 from the germline V gene are SGHAT and FQNNGV. CDR3 size: 16 residues. CDR3 in amino acids: CASSFRATSGSYEQYF. The CDR3 DNA reads as TGTGCCAGCAGCTTTAGAGCGACTAGCGGTTCCTACGAGCAGTACTTC.

V gene TRBV19 combines with J gene TRBJ1-2; 8 nucleotides agree with TRBD1. The germline CDR1 and CDR2 sequences are LNHDA and SQIVND (reference sequence). V lost 5 bases, J lost 1 base, and 6 bases stayed unmatched. The CDR3 contains 15 residues. CDR3 loop: CASSEQGADNYGYTF. In DNA form, the CDR3 reads TGTGCCAGTAGTGAGCAGGGGGCAGATAACTATGGCTACACCTTC.

V usage is TRBV7-9 and J usage is TRBJ2-1; 7 bases align to TRBD2. CDR3 length: 14 amino acids. CDR1 and CDR2 from the germline V gene are SEHNR and FQNEAQ (reference sequence). V shed 1 base and J 9 bases; nucleotides not matched to a gene: 6. The CDR3 loop reads CASSLDGTTAEQFF. In DNA form, the CDR3 reads TGTGCCAGCAGCTTAGATGGGACTACGGCTGAGCAGTTCTTC.